A selection of T cell receptor beta chains follows, all from one sample in a study of blood T cell repertoires in COVID-19. Some clones are missing from TCRdb's copy, which holds only in-frame ones; the method was immunoSEQ multiplex PCR. The table has under 200,000 clones, roughly 90% seen once. Sequenced: PBMCs or T cells enriched from blood (not recorded which). Receptors originate from a woman aged 45-59 years who had recovered from COVID-19. Both conserved end residues are part of each CDR3.

j_call: TRBJ1-2
v_call: TRBV6-5
cdr3_aa: CASSSNSVYGYTF

j_call: TRBJ1-1
v_call: TRBV23-1
cdr3_aa: CASRRPQDRAYLGTEAFF

j_call: TRBJ1-1
v_call: TRBV4-1
cdr3_aa: CASSQEQGLGTEAFF

j_call: TRBJ1-2
v_call: TRBV4-3
cdr3_aa: CASSQVQGYGYTF

j_call: TRBJ1-2
v_call: TRBV7-2
cdr3_aa: CASRTTGDGGYTF

j_call: TRBJ2-3
v_call: TRBV5-1
cdr3_aa: CASSATGTSTDTQYF

j_call: TRBJ2-1
v_call: TRBV4-2
cdr3_aa: CASSQDVRTGGNEQFF

j_call: TRBJ2-4
v_call: TRBV27
cdr3_aa: CASSPQGVLVAKNIQYF

j_call: TRBJ1-5
v_call: TRBV19
cdr3_aa: CASTKPGQGLNQPQHF

j_call: TRBJ2-5
v_call: TRBV7-9
cdr3_aa: CASSADDRYEETQYF

j_call: TRBJ1-2
v_call: TRBV25-1
cdr3_aa: CASSGMGQGAWGGYTF